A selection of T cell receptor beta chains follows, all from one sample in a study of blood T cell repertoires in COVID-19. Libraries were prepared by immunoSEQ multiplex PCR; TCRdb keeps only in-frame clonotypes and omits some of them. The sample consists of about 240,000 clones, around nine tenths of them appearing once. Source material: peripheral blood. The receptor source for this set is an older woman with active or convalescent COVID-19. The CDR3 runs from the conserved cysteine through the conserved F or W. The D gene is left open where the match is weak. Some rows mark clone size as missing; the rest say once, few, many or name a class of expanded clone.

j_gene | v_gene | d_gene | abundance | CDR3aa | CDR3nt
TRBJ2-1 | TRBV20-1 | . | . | CSVTTPQGQFF | TGCAGTGTTACGACTCCTCAGGGGCAGTTCTTC
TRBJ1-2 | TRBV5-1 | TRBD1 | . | CASSLGQGADGYTF | TGCGCCAGCAGCCTTGGACAGGGGGCTGATGGCTACACCTTC
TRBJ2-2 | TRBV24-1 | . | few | CATRDSSGELFF | TGTGCCACCAGAGACAGCTCCGGGGAGCTGTTTTTT
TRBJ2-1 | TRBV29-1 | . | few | CSGSASINEQFF | TGCAGCGGGAGCGCTTCTATCAATGAGCAGTTCTTC
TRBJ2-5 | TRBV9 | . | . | CASSVDYREETQYF | TGTGCCAGCAGCGTAGATTACAGGGAAGAGACCCAGTACTTC
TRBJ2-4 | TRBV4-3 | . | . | CASSQDTRNIQYF | TGCGCCAGCAGCCAAGACACTAGAAACATTCAGTACTTC
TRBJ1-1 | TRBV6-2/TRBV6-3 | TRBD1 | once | CASSRTGFTEAFF | TGTGCCAGCAGCAGGACAGGGTTCACTGAAGCTTTCTTT
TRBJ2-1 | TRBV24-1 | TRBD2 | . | CATSEGGALINEQFF | TGTGCCACCAGTGAGGGAGGGGCCCTAATTAATGAGCAGTTCTTC
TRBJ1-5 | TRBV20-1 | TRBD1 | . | CSASSTGGSNQPQHF | TGCAGTGCTAGTTCGACAGGGGGGAGCAATCAGCCCCAGCATTTT
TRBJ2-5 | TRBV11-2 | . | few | CASTLTRTLQETQYF | TGTGCCAGCACCTTAACCAGGACACTTCAAGAGACCCAGTACTTC
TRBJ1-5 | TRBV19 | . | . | CASSRGVRVTQPQHF | TGTGCCAGTAGTAGGGGCGTCAGGGTGACTCAGCCCCAGCATTTT
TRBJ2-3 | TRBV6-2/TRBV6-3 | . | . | CASSTRTRTDTQYF | TGTGCCAGCAGCACTCGGACTCGCACAGATACGCAGTATTTT
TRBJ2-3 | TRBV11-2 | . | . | CASSLVGHLRADTQYF | TGTGCCAGCAGCTTAGTAGGACACCTACGCGCAGATACGCAGTATTTT
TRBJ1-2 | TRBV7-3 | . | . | CASSPGMGHGYTF | TGTGCCAGCAGCCCGGGTATGGGGCATGGCTACACCTTC
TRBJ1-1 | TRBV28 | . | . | CASRGGGAADTEAFF | TGTGCCAGCAGGGGGGGAGGGGCGGCGGACACTGAAGCTTTCTTT
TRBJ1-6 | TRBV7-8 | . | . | CASSSGQRGLTLHF | TGTGCCAGCAGCTCCGGACAGAGGGGCCTCACCCTCCACTTT
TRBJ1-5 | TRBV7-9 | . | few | CASSTTDRRRNQPQHF | TGTGCCAGCAGCACGACAGACAGGCGTCGCAATCAGCCCCAGCATTTT
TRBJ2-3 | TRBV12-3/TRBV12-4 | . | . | CASSITDTQYF | TGTGCCAGCAGTATAACAGATACGCAGTATTTT
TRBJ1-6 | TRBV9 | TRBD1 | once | CASGGGDRGSPLHF | TGTGCCAGTGGAGGAGGGGACAGGGGCTCACCCCTCCACTTT
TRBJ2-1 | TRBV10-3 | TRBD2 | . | CAISESVAGVKNNEQFF | TGTGCCATCAGTGAGTCGGTAGCGGGGGTAAAAAACAATGAGCAGTTCTTC
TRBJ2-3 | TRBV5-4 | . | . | CASSRGGASTDTQYF | TGTGCCAGCAGTCGCGGAGGTGCCAGCACAGATACGCAGTATTTT
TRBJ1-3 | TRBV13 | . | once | CASALGAYSGNTIYF | TGTGCCAGCGCCCTTGGTGCCTACTCTGGAAACACCATATATTTT
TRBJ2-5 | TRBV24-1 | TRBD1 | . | CATSMGQLQETQYF | TGTGCCACCAGTATGGGACAGTTACAAGAGACCCAGTACTTC
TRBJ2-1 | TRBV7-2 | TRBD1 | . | CASSLTIKQGNEQFF | TGTGCCAGCAGCTTAACCATCAAACAGGGGAATGAGCAGTTCTTC
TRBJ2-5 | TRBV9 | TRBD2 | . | CASSPRLAGGRETQYF | TGTGCCAGCAGCCCTCGACTAGCGGGGGGGCGTGAGACCCAGTACTTC
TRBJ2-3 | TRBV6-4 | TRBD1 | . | CASSLSGTGGTDTQYF | TGTGCCAGCAGTCTCTCCGGGACAGGGGGCACAGATACGCAGTATTTT
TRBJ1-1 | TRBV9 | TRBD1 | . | CASSARVWDRTTEAFF | TGTGCCAGCAGCGCCCGGGTCTGGGACAGGACCACTGAAGCTTTCTTT
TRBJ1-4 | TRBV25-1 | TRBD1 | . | CASRAHDRGGDEKLFF | TGTGCCAGCAGAGCACACGACAGGGGCGGTGACGAAAAACTGTTTTTT
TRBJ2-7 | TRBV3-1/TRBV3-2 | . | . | CASSRREFGSYEQYF | TGTGCCAGCAGCCGCAGGGAATTTGGCTCCTACGAGCAGTACTTC
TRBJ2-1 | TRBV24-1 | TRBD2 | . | CATSDSSGAYNEQFF | TGTGCCACCAGTGATTCGAGCGGGGCCTACAATGAGCAGTTCTTC
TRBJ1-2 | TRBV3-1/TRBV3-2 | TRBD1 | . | CASYSGTGDHGYTF | TGTGCCAGTTACTCCGGGACAGGGGATCACGGCTACACCTTC
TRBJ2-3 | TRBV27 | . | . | CASSLGGGPSQYF | TGTGCCAGCAGTTTAGGGGGGGGGCCATCGCAGTATTTT
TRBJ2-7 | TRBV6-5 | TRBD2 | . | CASRRDRGELEQYF | TGTGCCAGCAGACGAGACCGGGGGGAACTCGAGCAGTACTTC
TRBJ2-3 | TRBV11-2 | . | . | CASSLGFRGITDTQYF | TGTGCCAGCAGCTTAGGTTTCCGAGGAATCACAGATACGCAGTATTTT
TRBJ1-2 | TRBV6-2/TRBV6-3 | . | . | CASSYWQGYGYTF | TGTGCCAGCAGTTACTGGCAGGGATATGGCTACACCTTC
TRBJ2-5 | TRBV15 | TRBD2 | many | CATSRGGGEETQYF | TGTGCCACCAGCAGAGGCGGGGGGGAAGAGACCCAGTACTTC
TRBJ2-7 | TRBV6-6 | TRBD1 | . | CASIRDRVDEQYF | TGTGCCAGCATCCGGGACAGGGTCGACGAGCAGTACTTC
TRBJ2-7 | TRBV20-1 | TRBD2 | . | CSALGGYEQYF | TGCAGTGCTCTGGGGGGGTACGAGCAGTACTTC
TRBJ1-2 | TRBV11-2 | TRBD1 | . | CASSSGPRGRLPYGYTF | TGTGCCAGCAGCTCCGGCCCTAGGGGGCGCCTTCCTTATGGCTACACCTTC
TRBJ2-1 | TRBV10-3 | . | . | CAISARAALFNEQFF | TGTGCCATCAGCGCACGAGCTGCCTTATTCAATGAGCAGTTCTTC
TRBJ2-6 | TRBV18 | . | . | CASSPLPRLISGANVLTF | TGTGCCAGCTCACCACTCCCCAGGCTGATCTCTGGGGCCAACGTCCTGACTTTC
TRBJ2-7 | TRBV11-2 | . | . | CASSRSRYEQYF | TGTGCCAGCAGCCGAAGCCGGTACGAGCAGTACTTC
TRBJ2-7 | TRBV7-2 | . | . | CASSSSSPGLGVYEQYF | TGTGCCAGCAGCTCCTCCTCCCCGGGTTTAGGTGTGTACGAGCAGTACTTC
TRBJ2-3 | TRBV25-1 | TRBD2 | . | CASSEYAAGWGDTQYF | TGTGCCAGCAGTGAATATGCAGCGGGGTGGGGAGATACGCAGTATTTT
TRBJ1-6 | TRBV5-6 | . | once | CASSQETGSHSPLHF | TGTGCCAGCAGCCAAGAGACAGGTTCCCATTCACCCCTCCACTTT
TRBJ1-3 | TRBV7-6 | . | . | CASSLDAGISGNTIYF | TGTGCCAGCAGCTTAGACGCCGGGATCTCTGGAAACACCATATATTTT
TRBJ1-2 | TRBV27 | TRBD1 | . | CASSLSGQGSYGYTF | TGTGCCAGCAGTTTGTCGGGACAGGGAAGCTATGGCTACACCTTC
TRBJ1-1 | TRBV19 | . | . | CASSLLPDRNTEAFF | TGTGCCAGTAGTCTTCTCCCCGACAGGAACACTGAAGCTTTCTTT
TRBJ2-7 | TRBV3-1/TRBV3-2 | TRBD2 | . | CASSQGGGLRQYF | TGTGCCAGCAGCCAAGGGGGGGGGTTGAGGCAGTACTTC
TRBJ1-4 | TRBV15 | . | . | CATSSDRFFTNEKLFF | TGTGCCACCAGCAGTGACAGGTTTTTTACGAATGAAAAACTGTTTTTT
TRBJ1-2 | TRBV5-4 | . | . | CASSPRDYYGYTF | TGTGCCAGCAGCCCCAGGGACTACTATGGCTACACCTTC
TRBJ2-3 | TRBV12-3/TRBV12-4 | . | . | CASSLRTDTQYF | TGTGCCAGCAGTTTGAGAACAGATACGCAGTATTTT
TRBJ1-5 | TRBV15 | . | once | CATSRGRAQAQPQHF | TGTGCCACCAGCAGAGGAAGGGCACAGGCACAGCCCCAGCATTTT
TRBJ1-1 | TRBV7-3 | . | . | CASSLGENTEAFF | TGTGCCAGCAGCTTAGGAGAGAACACTGAAGCTTTCTTT
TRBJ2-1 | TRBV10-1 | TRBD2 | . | CASSVGLAGILGEQFF | TGCGCCAGCAGTGTTGGCCTAGCGGGGATACTGGGGGAGCAGTTCTTC
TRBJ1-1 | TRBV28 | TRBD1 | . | CASSIRQGKAFF | TGTGCCAGCAGTATCCGACAGGGCAAAGCTTTCTTT
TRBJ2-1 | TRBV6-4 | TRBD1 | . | CASSDEGAGEQFF | TGTGCCAGCAGTGACGAGGGGGCTGGGGAGCAGTTCTTC
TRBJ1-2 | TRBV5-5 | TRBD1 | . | CASSTPGQGARYTF | TGTGCCAGCAGCACTCCGGGACAGGGGGCGAGGTACACCTTC